This is a list of T cell receptor beta chains from one sample in a study of CD8 T cells in Susac syndrome. TCRdb passed the immunoSEQ multiplex PCR reads through MiXCR, listing each CDR3 protein once. Of some 200,000 distinct CDR3 sequences listed, 90% to 95% are singletons. The sample comprised CD4+ T cells from PBMCs. The receptors here all came from a human donor with Susac syndrome. CDR3s include the opening cysteine and the closing phenylalanine or tryptophan. The D gene is left open where the match is weak. For some rows the clone size is stated as once, few or many, or as a class when expanded; others skip it.

clone size	V gene	D gene	J gene	CDR3 protein
NA	TRBV2	TRBD2	TRBJ2-4	CASRELAGGIAKNIQYF
NA	TRBV5-1	TRBD1	TRBJ2-3	CASSSAGTGGPDTQYF
NA	TRBV4-2	TRBD2	TRBJ2-3	CASSQAGRVLLAFTDTQYF
NA	TRBV5-1	TRBD2	TRBJ2-5	CASSQTSGGRETQYF
NA	TRBV5-6	TRBD1	TRBJ1-2	CASSPGQPGSGYTF
NA	TRBV7-9	TRBD1	TRBJ1-2	CASSMGQKGYTF
NA	TRBV19	NA	TRBJ2-7	CASSIAQRTSYEQYF
once	TRBV7-2	TRBD2	TRBJ2-1	CASSPGGAGRYNEQFF
NA	TRBV19	NA	TRBJ2-2	CASTSGGAGTGELFF
NA	TRBV6-6	NA	TRBJ1-2	CASSVRREDGYTF
NA	TRBV29-1	TRBD1	TRBJ2-1	CSGIPQGDRRYNEQFF
NA	TRBV5-4	NA	TRBJ2-2	CASSQTERRTGELFF
NA	TRBV18	NA	TRBJ2-1	CASSPPPAVRVGEQFF
few	TRBV2	NA	TRBJ1-2	CASSDSGLRGYTF
NA	TRBV28	TRBD1	TRBJ2-4	CASSLWDRGLAKNIQYF
NA	TRBV12-3/TRBV12-4	NA	TRBJ1-1	CASSPKVGRTEAFF
NA	TRBV4-1	TRBD2	TRBJ2-1	CASSQDPSGRAWDEQFF
once	TRBV7-2	NA	TRBJ1-5	CASSPREGGHQPQHF
NA	TRBV2	NA	TRBJ1-2	CASIGGAPRQYGYTF
NA	TRBV28	TRBD1	TRBJ1-5	CASSPQGQGGNQPQHF
few	TRBV7-9	NA	TRBJ1-5	CASSLHNQPQHF
NA	TRBV12-3/TRBV12-4	TRBD1	TRBJ1-2	CASSARGQIYGYTF
NA	TRBV7-3	NA	TRBJ2-1	CASSLMATVRNNKIYNEQFF
NA	TRBV4-1	NA	TRBJ2-6	CASRYAGSGANVLTF
NA	TRBV3-1	NA	TRBJ2-1	CASSLRTDYNEQFF
NA	TRBV18	TRBD2	TRBJ2-3	CASSLRAGGDTQYF
NA	TRBV9	NA	TRBJ2-5	CASSGAGTKETQYF
NA	TRBV10-3	NA	TRBJ1-4	CAISGGVDEKLFF
NA	TRBV6-1	TRBD2	TRBJ2-1	CASSQGTSVKSSYNEQFF
NA	TRBV5-1	NA	TRBJ1-4	CASSQNSETNEKLFF
NA	TRBV25-1	TRBD2	TRBJ2-1	CASSAGLAGDPYNEQFF
NA	TRBV5-4	NA	TRBJ2-1	CASSLAGWGNEQFF
NA	TRBV6-5	TRBD2	TRBJ2-1	CASSYYPGLAGGNYNEQFF
NA	TRBV28	NA	TRBJ1-4	CASRADSSNEKLFF
NA	TRBV7-2	NA	TRBJ1-2	CASSARGGLGGYTF
NA	TRBV6-5	NA	TRBJ2-3	CASSYNSFLRTDTQYF
few	TRBV18	NA	TRBJ2-6	CASSPQGSGANVLTF
NA	TRBV14	TRBD2	TRBJ2-2	CASSRLAGGELFF
NA	TRBV20-1	NA	TRBJ1-1	CSATDGKEAFF
NA	TRBV5-4	TRBD1	TRBJ2-2	CAIRTGGGGGELFF
NA	TRBV20-1	NA	TRBJ1-5	CSARAYGTGNQPQHF
NA	TRBV18	TRBD1	TRBJ1-6	CASSPATGVNSPLHF
NA	TRBV28	TRBD1	TRBJ2-7	CASRPHRGSDYEQYF
NA	TRBV18	NA	TRBJ2-1	CASSLHPTDEQFF
NA	TRBV20-1	NA	TRBJ2-7	CSASQVAPNYEQYF
NA	TRBV6-1	NA	TRBJ1-2	CASSFENYGYTF
NA	TRBV12-3/TRBV12-4	NA	TRBJ1-2	CATLRGYTF
NA	TRBV20-1	TRBD1	TRBJ2-3	CSARDRQGSRDTQYF
NA	TRBV11-2	TRBD2	TRBJ2-3	CASSQGLAGMTDTQYF
NA	TRBV6-1	TRBD2	TRBJ2-1	CASSGGLANEQFF
once	TRBV2	TRBD1	TRBJ2-7	CASSGQGASYEQYF
NA	TRBV20-1	NA	TRBJ2-5	CSARVAGQETQYF
NA	TRBV20-1	TRBD2	TRBJ2-7	CSARDRTSGRYEQYF
NA	TRBV2	TRBD1	TRBJ2-7	CASKGQIYEQYF